This TCR beta chain was retrieved from a study of CD8 T cells in ankylosing spondylitis. This clonotype was seen a few times. Its specificity is unknown. The CDR3 loop spans 14 amino acids. V lost 3 bases, J lost 4 bases, and 6 bases stayed unmatched. The germline gives CDR1 DFQATT, CDR2 SNEGSKA (reference sequence). TCRdb re-analysed the 5' RACE reads in MiXCR, keeping a single row per CDR3 protein. The sample records 200,000 or so distinct CDR3 sequences, roughly 24% being singletons. Points from the study as a whole: Disease-linked clones had a CD8+ phenotype and relatively low frequency in peripheral blood. Blood from ankylosing spondylitis patients appeared to carry a characteristic roughly 8-variant TCR beta motif. Disease-associated clones were reportedly significantly overrepresented in matched ankylosing spondylitis synovial fluid. Certain motif variants had earlier appeared in reactive arthritis synovial fluid and blood.

This clonotype was obtained from a male donor with ankylosing spondylitis or in good health (not recorded which). The sequenced sample was blood, either unsorted or a sorted T cell fraction (not recorded which). This chain joins TRBV20-1 and TRBJ2-5; 9 bases map to TRBD2. For the CDR3, the DNA is TGCAGTGCTAGGGTAGCGGGAGATAGAGAGACCCAGTACTTC. Protein: CSARVAGDRETQYF.